This T cell receptor beta chain was obtained from a study of T cell responses to AZD1222 COVID-19 vaccine. Study-level results: There were mostly white British donors and more females than males, and clonal diversity was possibly underestimated. Just five to seven people given AZD1222 tested seropositive at baseline. In the spike-specific TCR repertoire, nearly half reportedly target unmutated variant regions.

The data were produced by immunoSEQ multiplex PCR, yet TCRdb's version contains in-frame clones alone and is incomplete. The profile shows about 84,000 clones, approximately 83% of them singletons. Germline CDR1 reads SGHTA; CDR2 reads FQGNSA. Trimming pared 1 base from V and 6 bases from J, leaving 16 bases between. The CDR3 has 15 residues. A word on this clone: Antigen specificity is unknown.

The sequencing here drew on peripheral blood, taken 28 days after the second AZD1222 dose. The receptor's source is an adult who received the AZD1222 COVID-19 vaccine. The chain recombines TRBV7-2 with TRBJ2-7; D not resolved. CDR3 nucleotide sequence: TGTGCCAGCAGCTTAGAAGCTTTAGGTAGGTCCGAGCAGTACTTC. Amino acids: CASSLEALGRSEQYF.